This T cell receptor beta chain was obtained from a study of blood T cells in healthy people across ages. Every sample had a minimum of 6.5 million PBMCs isolated. Trimming left V 3 bases short and J 6 bases short, with 6 bases between. This CDR3 region has 12 residues. Germline CDR1 is LGHDT and CDR2 is YNNKEL (reference sequence). This clonotype was counted ten times or more. It was with a sample-barcoded 5' primer and a J-beta primer mix that a second PCR of about 7 to 12 cycles was run. TCRdb itself ran the 5' RACE reads through MiXCR, one entry per CDR3 protein. The sample includes hundreds of thousands of distinct CDR3 sequences, around 31% seen only once; the top ten take about 15%.

Material: blood. This sequence was found in a woman of 80 years or more in good health. The chain links TRBV3-1 to TRBJ2-1; D perhaps matches TRBD2 (5 bases). In DNA, the CDR3 is TGTGCCAGCAGCCATCGGGGCAATGAGCAGTTCTTC. Translating it yields CASSHRGNEQFF.